This T cell receptor beta chain was captured in a study of blood T cell repertoires in COVID-19. In the study overall: PBMCs, B-cell-depleted T cells, or T cells provided the cDNA or gDNA that made up the material.

The authors' processing: Amplifying reference gene primers gave estimates of nucleated cell counts. Clones were sequenced by immunoSEQ multiplex PCR, and TCRdb holds only the in-frame ones, with some missing. V, J and clone size derive from that table, while D and trimming were established from the DNA sequence. The sample yields 220,000 or so clones, roughly 80% seen once. CDR1 is LGHNA and CDR2 is YNFKEQ in the germline V gene. The CDR3 has 16 residues. Trimming took 0 bases from V and 1 from J; bases not matched to a gene: 4. The study drew participants aged about 18 to 90 years from under 30 US areas. Self-reported history from a screening survey and questionnaire set each donor's cohort.

The origin of this receptor is a woman in her forties with acute COVID-19. This rearrangement joins TRBV4-2 to TRBJ1-2, with TRBD1 matching 8 bases. Sequenced: PBMCs or T cells enriched from blood (not recorded which). DNA for the CDR3: TGTGCCAGCAGCCAAGAATTGACAGGGGTTAACTATGGCTACACCTTC. Translated: CASSQELTGVNYGYTF.